The 6 T cell receptor beta chains presented below share a single source sample, sequenced in a study of blood T cell repertoires in COVID-19. Method: immunoSEQ multiplex PCR; TCRdb's copy keeps in-frame clones and lacks some. Of around 270,000 clones listed, around 87% are singletons. Input material: peripheral blood. The source is a woman in her fifties or sixties with acute or convalescent COVID-19.

The chain combines TRBV10-3 with TRBJ2-1; D possibly corresponds to TRBD2 (5 bases). The V and J ends lost 11 bases and 0 bases respectively, with 17 bases between them. The CDR3 spans 15 residues. Germline V lookup: CDR1 ENHRY, CDR2 SYGVKD. The CDR3 nucleotides read TGTGCCGCCGGAGGTGGACTTAGCTCCTACAATGAGCAGTTCTTC. This gives the protein CAAGGGLSSYNEQFF.

The chain links TRBV9 to TRBJ2-3, with TRBD2 identical over 11 bases. J was trimmed by 0 bases and V by 4 bases; bases with no gene match: 4. This CDR3 is built from 16 residues. Germline CDR1 reads SGDLS; CDR2 reads YYNGEE. The CDR3 protein is CASSLGTSGSTDTQYF. As DNA, the CDR3 is TGTGCCAGCAGCCTAGGGACTAGCGGTAGCACAGATACGCAGTATTTT.

The chain is built from TRBV9 and TRBJ1-4; 9 nucleotides match TRBD1. V shed 3 bases and J 4 bases; nucleotides not matched to a gene: 4. The CDR3 is made up of 15 amino acids. CDR1 is SGDLS, CDR2 YYNGEE, per germline. DNA for the CDR3: TGTGCCAGCAGCGACACAGGGGGCCTTAATGAAAAACTGTTTTTT. This sequence encodes CASSDTGGLNEKLFF.

J is TRBJ2-2 and V is TRBV24-1, with 14 bases identical to TRBD2. Germline V CDR1 and CDR2: KGHDR, SFDVKD. J was trimmed by 6 bases and V by 3 bases; bases with no gene match: 11. This CDR3 is built from 19 residues. CDR3 amino acids: CATSDPLTSGRAGSGELFF. For the CDR3, the DNA is TGTGCCACCAGTGATCCACTGACTAGCGGGAGGGCCGGGTCCGGGGAGCTGTTTTTT.

V gene TRBV6-1 combines with J gene TRBJ2-1; TRBD2 aligns across 7 bases. The length of the CDR3 is 16 residues. The germline gives CDR1 MNHNS, CDR2 SASEGT. Trimming took 1 base from V and 7 from J; bases not matched to a gene: 10. CDR3 DNA sequence: TGTGCCAGCAGTGAAGGGGGCGGGAGAGTAGGAAATGAGCAGTTCTTC. Translating gives CASSEGGGRVGNEQFF.

The chain links TRBV7-9 to TRBJ1-3; no clear D gene. This CDR3 has 15 amino acids. With 5 bases removed from V and 8 bases from J, the gap between germline ends came to 19 bases. Germline values: CDR1 SEHNR, CDR2 FQNEAQ (reference sequence). The CDR3 DNA reads TGTGCCAGCAGCCAACCAGGAGTAGGAGCGGACACCATATATTTT. Its translation: CASSQPGVGADTIYF.